The T cell receptor (beta chain) under discussion was sequenced for a study of T cell responses to AZD1222 COVID-19 vaccine. Study as a whole: Analyses pooled second doses at about 4 or about 12 weeks.

This table comes from immunoSEQ multiplex PCR, and its TCRdb copy is limited to in-frame clones, with some not included. This table has some 84,000 clones, 65% to 90% appearing once. V gave up 3 bases and J gave up 6 bases; unmatched junction bases: 1. The CDR3 is 13 residues long. About this clone: Its antigen is currently unknown.

The study, taken as a whole, reports: Donors were largely white British and mainly female; clonal diversity was possibly underestimated. Just a handful of AZD1222 recipients tested seropositive at baseline.

This receptor was taken from an adult in good health. This material consisted of peripheral blood, taken on day 0 of AZD1222 vaccination. The chain links TRBV12-3 or TRBV12-4 to TRBJ2-5; 10 bases match TRBD1. The DNA for the CDR3 is TGTGCCAGCAGTTTCGACAGGGGGCAGACCCAGTACTTC. Translated, it gives CASSFDRGQTQYF.